The clone carrying this TCR beta chain was recorded at least ten times. The data were taken from a study of blood T cells in healthy people across ages. A second roughly 6 to 11 cycle PCR used barcoded and J-beta primers. There were at least 3 million CDR3-containing paired-end reads obtained from each sample. TCRdb reanalysed the 5' RACE reads using MiXCR and keeps one entry per CDR3 protein. The sample contains 780,000 or so distinct CDR3 sequences, about 56% of which appear only once. This TCR was recovered from a man between 40 and 49 years old in good health. Sequenced sample: blood.

CDR3 bases: TGTGCCTCCAAGGACTCCCCGAGCTCCTACGAGCAGTACTTC. Its translation is CASKDSPSSYEQYF. This chain links TRBV10-3 with TRBJ2-7; tentatively, D is TRBD2 (5 bases). The CDR3 spans 14 residues. V was shortened by 11 bases and J by 0 bases, with 17 bases between the two germline ends. Per germline, CDR1 ENHRY and CDR2 SYGVKD.